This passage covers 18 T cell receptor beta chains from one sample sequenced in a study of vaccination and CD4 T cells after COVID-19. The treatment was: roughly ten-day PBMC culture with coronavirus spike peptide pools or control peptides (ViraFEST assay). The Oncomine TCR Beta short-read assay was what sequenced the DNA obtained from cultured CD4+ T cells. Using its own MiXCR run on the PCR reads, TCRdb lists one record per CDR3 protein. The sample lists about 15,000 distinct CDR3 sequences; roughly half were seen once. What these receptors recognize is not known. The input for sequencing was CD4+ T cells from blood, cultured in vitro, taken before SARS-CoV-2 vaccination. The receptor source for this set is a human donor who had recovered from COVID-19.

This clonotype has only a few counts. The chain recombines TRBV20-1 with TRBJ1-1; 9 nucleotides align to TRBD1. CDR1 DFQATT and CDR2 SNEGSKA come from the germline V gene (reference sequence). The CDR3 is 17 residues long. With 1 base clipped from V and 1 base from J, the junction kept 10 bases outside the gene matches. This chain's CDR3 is CSARVITPGQGNTEAFF. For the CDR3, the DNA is TGCAGTGCTAGAGTAATCACCCCGGGACAGGGGAACACTGAAGCTTTCTTT.

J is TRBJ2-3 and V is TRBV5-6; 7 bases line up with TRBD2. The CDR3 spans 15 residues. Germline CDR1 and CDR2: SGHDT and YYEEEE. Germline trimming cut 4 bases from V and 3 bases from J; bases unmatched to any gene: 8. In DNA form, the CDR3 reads TGTGCCAGCAGCCGGGAGGCTAGCGGAACAGATACGCAGTATTTT. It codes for CASSREASGTDTQYF.

CDR3 DNA: TGTGCCAGCAGTTTTTCACTAGCGGGAAACCAACACAATGAGCAGTTCTTC. This translates into CASSFSLAGNQHNEQFF. This sequence joins TRBV27 and TRBJ2-1, with 10 bases aligning to TRBD2. V gave up 3 bases and J gave up 5 bases; unmatched junction bases: 10. The CDR3 length is 17 residues. The germline gives CDR1 MNHEY, CDR2 SMNVEV (reference sequence).

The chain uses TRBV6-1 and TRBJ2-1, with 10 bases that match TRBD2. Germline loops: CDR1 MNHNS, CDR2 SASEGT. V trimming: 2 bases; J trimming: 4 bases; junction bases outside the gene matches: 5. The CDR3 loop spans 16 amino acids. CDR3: CASSETERGGYNEQFF. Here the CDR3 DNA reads TGTGCCAGCAGTGAAACAGAGCGGGGGGGTTACAATGAGCAGTTCTTC.

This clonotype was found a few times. The chain's CDR3 is CASGVTGELFF. CDR3 sequence (DNA): TGTGCCAGTGGGGTAACCGGGGAGCTGTTTTTT. The rearrangement uses TRBV27 and TRBJ2-2; D not resolved. CDR3 length: 11 amino acids. V lost 9 bases, J lost 5 bases, and 7 bases lay in between. Looked up from germline, CDR1 is MNHEY and CDR2 is SMNVEV (reference sequence).

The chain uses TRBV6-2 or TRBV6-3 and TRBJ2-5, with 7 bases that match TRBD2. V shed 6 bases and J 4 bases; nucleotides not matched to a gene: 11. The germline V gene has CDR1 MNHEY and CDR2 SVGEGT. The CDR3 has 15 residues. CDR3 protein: CASRRFSGPGETQYF. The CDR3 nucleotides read TGTGCCAGCAGGCGGTTTAGCGGGCCGGGAGAGACCCAGTACTTC.

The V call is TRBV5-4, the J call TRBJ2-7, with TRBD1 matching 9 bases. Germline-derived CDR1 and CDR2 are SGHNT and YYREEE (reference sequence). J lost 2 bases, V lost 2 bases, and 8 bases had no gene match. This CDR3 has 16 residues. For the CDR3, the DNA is TGTGCCAGCAGCTTCACAGGGGGCTCCGCGCCCTACGAGCAGTACTTC. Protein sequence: CASSFTGGSAPYEQYF.

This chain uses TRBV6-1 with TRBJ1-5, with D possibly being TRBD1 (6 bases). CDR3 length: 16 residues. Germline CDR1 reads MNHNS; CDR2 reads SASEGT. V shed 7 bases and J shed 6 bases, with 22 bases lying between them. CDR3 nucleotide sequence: TGTGCCAGCATAACCGCTGGGGGGGCGGGAGCTCAGCCCCAGCATTTT. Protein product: CASITAGGAGAQPQHF.

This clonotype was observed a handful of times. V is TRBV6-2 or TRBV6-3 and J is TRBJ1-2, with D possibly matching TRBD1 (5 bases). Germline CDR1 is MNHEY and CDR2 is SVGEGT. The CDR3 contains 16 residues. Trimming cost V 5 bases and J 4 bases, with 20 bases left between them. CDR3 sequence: CASSPRSGTAIYGYTF. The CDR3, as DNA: TGTGCCAGCAGTCCAAGGTCCGGGACGGCTATCTATGGCTACACCTTC.

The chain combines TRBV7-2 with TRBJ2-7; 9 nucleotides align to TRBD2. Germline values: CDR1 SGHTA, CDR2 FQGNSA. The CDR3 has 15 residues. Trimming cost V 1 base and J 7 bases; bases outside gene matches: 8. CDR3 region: CASSLVAGGPREQYF. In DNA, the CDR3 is TGTGCCAGCAGCTTAGTGGCGGGAGGGCCGCGGGAGCAGTACTTC.

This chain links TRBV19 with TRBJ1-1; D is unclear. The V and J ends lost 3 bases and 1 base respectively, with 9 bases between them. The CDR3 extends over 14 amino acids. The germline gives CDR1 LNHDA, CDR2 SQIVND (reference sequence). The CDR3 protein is CASSMQATNTEAFF. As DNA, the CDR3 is TGTGCCAGTAGTATGCAGGCGACGAACACTGAAGCTTTCTTT.

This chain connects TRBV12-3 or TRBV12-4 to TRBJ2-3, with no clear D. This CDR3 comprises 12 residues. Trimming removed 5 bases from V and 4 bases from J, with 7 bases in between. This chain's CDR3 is CASSPYPDTQYF. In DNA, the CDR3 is TGTGCCAGCAGTCCTTACCCAGATACGCAGTATTTT.

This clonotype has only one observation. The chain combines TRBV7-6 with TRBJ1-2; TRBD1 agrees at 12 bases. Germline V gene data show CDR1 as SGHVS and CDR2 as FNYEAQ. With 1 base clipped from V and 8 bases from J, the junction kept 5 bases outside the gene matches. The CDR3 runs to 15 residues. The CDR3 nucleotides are TGTGCCAGCAGCTTAGAGGGACAGGGGGCGCGGGGCTACACCTTC. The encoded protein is CASSLEGQGARGYTF.

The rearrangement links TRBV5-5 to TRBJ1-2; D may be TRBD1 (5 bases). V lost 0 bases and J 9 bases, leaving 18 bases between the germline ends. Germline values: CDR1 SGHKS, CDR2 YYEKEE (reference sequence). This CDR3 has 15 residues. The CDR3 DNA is TGTGCCAGCAGCTTGGTGGTTAGTCAGGGAATTAGCTACACCTTC. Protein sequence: CASSLVVSQGISYTF.

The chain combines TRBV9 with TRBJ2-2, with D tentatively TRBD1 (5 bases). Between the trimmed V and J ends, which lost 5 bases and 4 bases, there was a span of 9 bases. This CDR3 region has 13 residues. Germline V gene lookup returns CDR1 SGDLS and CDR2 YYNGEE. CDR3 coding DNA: TGTGCCAGCAGGACAGCGCTCACCGGGGAGCTGTTTTTT. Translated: CASRTALTGELFF.

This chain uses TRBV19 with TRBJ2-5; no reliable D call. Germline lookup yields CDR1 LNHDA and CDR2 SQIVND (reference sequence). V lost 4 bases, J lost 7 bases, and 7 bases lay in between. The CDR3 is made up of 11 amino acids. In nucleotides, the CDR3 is TGTGCCAGTAGTACCCCAGGGACCCAGTACTTC. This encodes CASSTPGTQYF. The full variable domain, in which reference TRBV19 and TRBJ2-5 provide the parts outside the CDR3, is DGGITQSPKYLFRKEGQNVTLSCEQNLNHDAMYWYRQDPGQGLRLIYYSQIVNDFQKGDIAEGYSVSREKKESFPLTVTSAQKNPTAFYLCASSTPGTQYFGPGTRLLVL.

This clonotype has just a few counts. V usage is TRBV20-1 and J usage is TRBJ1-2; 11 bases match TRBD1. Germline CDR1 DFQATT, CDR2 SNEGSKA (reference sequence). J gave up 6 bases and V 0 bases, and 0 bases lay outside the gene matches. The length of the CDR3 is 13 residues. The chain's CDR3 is CSAREGQGDGYTF. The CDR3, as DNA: TGCAGTGCTAGAGAGGGACAGGGGGATGGCTACACCTTC.

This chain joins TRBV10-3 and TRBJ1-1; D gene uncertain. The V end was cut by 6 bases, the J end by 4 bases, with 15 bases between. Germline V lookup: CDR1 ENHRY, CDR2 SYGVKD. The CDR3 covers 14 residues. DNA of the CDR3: TGTGCCATCAGGGGAAAGGATAGGCCCACTGAAGCTTTCTTT. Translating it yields CAIRGKDRPTEAFF.